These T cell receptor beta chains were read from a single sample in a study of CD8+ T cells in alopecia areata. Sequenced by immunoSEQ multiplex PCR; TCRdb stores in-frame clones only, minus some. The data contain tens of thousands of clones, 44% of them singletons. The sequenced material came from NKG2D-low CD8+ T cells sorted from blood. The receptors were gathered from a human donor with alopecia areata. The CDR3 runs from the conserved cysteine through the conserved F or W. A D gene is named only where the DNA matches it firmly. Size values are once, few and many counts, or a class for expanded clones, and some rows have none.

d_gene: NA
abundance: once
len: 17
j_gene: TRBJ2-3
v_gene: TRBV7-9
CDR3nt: TGTGCCAGCAGCGACCGGGACCTTCAGCCAAGCACAGATACGCAGTATTTT
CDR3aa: CASSDRDLQPSTDTQYF

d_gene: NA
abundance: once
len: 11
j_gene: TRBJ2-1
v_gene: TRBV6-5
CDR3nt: TGTGCCAGCAGTTACGGTGGTGAGCAGTTCTTC
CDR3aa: CASSYGGEQFF

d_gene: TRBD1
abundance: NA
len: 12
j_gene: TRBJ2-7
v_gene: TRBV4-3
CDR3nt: TGCGCCAGCAGCCATACAGGGGACGAGCAGTACTTC
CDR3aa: CASSHTGDEQYF

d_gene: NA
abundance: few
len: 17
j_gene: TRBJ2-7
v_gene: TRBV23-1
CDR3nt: TGCGCCAGCAGTCATCGGGACGGCCCTCCACTTTCCTACGAGCAGTACTTC
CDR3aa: CASSHRDGPPLSYEQYF

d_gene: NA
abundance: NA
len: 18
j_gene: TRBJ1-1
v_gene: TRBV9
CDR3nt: TGTGCCAGCAGCGTAGATCGAAGGCTGACGAGCGGAGACACTGAAGCTTTCTTT
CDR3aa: CASSVDRRLTSGDTEAFF

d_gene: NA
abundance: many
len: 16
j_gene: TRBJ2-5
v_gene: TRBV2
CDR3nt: TGTGCCAGCAGCCAGGCTAGCTCCGAGGGACAAGAGACCCAGTACTTC
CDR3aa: CASSQASSEGQETQYF

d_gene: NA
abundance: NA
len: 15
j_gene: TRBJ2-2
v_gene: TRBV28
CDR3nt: TGTGCCAGCAGTCTAGGACCGTCGAACACCGGGGAGCTGTTTTTT
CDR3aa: CASSLGPSNTGELFF

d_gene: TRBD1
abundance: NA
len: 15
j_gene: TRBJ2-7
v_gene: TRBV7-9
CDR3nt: TGTGCCAGCAGTCACGGGACAGGGGAGTTCTACGAGCAGTACTTC
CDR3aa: CASSHGTGEFYEQYF

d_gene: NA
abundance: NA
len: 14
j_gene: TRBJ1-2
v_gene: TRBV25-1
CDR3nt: TGTGCCAGCAGTATGGGGGACGCTAACTATATCGGGACCTTC
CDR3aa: CASSMGDANYIGTF

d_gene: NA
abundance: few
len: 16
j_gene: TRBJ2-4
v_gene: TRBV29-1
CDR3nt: TGCAGCGTAATAGGGCCAGCAAAGCTAGCCAAAAACATTCAGTACTTC
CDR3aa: CSVIGPAKLAKNIQYF

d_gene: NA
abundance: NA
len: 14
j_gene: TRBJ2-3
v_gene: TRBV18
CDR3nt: TGTGCCAGCTCACCACCAGGGCGGGGAGATACGCAGTATTTT
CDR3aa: CASSPPGRGDTQYF

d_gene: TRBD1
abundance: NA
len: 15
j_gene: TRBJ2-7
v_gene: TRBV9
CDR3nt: TGTGCCAGCAGCCCGCGGACAGGGGGCATCGACGAGCAGTACTTC
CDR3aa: CASSPRTGGIDEQYF

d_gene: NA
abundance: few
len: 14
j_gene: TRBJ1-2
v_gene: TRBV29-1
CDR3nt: TGCACTATAGTCCCCGTCTACCCTAACTATGGCTACACCTTC
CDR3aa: CTIVPVYPNYGYTF

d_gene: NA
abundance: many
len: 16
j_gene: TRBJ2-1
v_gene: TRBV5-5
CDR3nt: TGTGCCAGCAGCTCCTGGGAGCCCATTTTCTACAATGAGCAGTTCTTC
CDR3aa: CASSSWEPIFYNEQFF

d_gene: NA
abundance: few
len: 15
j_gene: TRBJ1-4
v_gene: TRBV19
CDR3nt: TGTGCCAGTAGTGTGGCAGGGGCAACTAATGAAAAACTGTTTTTT
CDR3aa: CASSVAGATNEKLFF

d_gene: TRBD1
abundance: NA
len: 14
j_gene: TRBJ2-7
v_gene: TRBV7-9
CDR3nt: TGTGCCAGCACCCTCTCAGGGGGCATCTACGAGCAGTACTTC
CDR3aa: CASTLSGGIYEQYF

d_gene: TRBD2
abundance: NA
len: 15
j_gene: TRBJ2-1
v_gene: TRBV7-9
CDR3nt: TGTGCCAGCAGCCCTAGCGGGAGCTCCTACAATGAGCAGTTCTTC
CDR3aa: CASSPSGSSYNEQFF

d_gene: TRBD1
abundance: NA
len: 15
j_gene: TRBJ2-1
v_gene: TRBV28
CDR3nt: TGTGCCAGCAGTTCAGGACAGGACTCCTACAATGAGCAGTTCTTC
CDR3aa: CASSSGQDSYNEQFF

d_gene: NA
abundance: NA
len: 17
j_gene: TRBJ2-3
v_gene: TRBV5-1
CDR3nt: TGCGCCAGCAGCCGGAGGGTTACTCGACAGGGCACAGATACGCAGTATTTT
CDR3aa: CASSRRVTRQGTDTQYF

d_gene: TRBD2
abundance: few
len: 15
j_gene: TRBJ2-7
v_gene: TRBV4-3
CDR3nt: TGCGCCAGCAGCCAAGATAGGGCGGGGGGCTGGGAGCAGTACTTC
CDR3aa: CASSQDRAGGWEQYF

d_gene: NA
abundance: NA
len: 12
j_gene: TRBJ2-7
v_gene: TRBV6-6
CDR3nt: TGTGCCAGCAGTTACTCGTCGGCCGAGCAGTACTTC
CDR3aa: CASSYSSAEQYF

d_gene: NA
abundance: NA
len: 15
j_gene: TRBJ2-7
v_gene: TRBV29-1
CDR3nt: TGCAGCGTTGAAGGGGGCAGGGGATTATCCTACGAGCAGTACTTC
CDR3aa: CSVEGGRGLSYEQYF

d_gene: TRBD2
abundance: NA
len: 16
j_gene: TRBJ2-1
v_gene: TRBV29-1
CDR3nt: TGCAGCGTTGAAGGGTCTAGCGGGATATCCTACAATGAGCAGTTCTTC
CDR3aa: CSVEGSSGISYNEQFF

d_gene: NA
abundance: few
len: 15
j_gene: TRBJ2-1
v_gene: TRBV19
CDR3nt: TGTGCCAGTACCCCTGGGGGGACCTCCTACAATGAGCAGTTCTTC
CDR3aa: CASTPGGTSYNEQFF

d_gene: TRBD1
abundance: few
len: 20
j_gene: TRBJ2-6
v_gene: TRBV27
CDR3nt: TGTGCCAGCAGTCCTCTTATAATGGGACAGGGGAACTCTGGGGCCAACGTCCTGACTTTC
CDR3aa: CASSPLIMGQGNSGANVLTF

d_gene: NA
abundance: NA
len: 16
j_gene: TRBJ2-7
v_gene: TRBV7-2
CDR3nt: TGTGCCAGCAGCTTAGCGAGGAGGGGCAACTCCTACGAGCAGTACTTC
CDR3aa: CASSLARRGNSYEQYF

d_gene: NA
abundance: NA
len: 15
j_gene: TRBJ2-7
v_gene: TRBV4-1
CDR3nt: TGCGCCAGCAGCCAAGATGCAGGGGTAAACTACGAGCAGTACTTC
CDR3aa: CASSQDAGVNYEQYF

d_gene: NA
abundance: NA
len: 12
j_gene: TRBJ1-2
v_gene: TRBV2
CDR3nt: TGTGCCGGTAACAGGGCGGACTATGGCTACACCTTC
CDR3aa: CAGNRADYGYTF

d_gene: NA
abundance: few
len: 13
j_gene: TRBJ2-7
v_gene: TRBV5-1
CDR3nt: TGCGCCAGCAGCTTGGCAGGGGCCCACGAGCAGTACTTC
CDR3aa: CASSLAGAHEQYF

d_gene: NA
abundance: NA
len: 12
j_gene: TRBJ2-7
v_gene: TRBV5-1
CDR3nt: TGCGCCAGCAGCACGGGAGCCTACGAGCAGTACTTC
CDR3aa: CASSTGAYEQYF

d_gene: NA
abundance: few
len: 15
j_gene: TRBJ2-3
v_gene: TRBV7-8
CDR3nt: TGTGCCAGCAGCCTAGGGGTAGCGGGCACAGATACGCAGTATTTT
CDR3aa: CASSLGVAGTDTQYF

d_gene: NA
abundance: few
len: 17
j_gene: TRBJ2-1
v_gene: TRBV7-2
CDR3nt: TGTGCCAGCAGCTCCGGGACCCCAACAGGGCCTTACAATGAGCAGTTCTTC
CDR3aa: CASSSGTPTGPYNEQFF

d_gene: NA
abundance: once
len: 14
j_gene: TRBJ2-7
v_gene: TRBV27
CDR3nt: TGTGCCAGCAGTTCGGGACTGGGGCCCTACGAGCAGTACTTC
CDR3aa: CASSSGLGPYEQYF

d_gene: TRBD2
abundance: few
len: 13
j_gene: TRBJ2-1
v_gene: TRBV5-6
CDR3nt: TGTGCCAGCAGCCCGAAGGGCGGGGGAAGGGTATTCTTC
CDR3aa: CASSPKGGGRVFF

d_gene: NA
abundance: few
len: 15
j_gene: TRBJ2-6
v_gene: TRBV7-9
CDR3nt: TGTGCCAGCAGGCACCGGGACTCTGGGGCCAACGTCCTGACTTTC
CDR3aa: CASRHRDSGANVLTF

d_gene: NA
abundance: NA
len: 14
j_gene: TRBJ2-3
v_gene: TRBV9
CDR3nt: TGTGCCAGCTGTTCCGAGGGCGTCACAGATACGCAGTATTTT
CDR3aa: CASCSEGVTDTQYF

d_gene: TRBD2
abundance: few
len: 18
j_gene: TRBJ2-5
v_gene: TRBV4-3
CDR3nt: TGCGCCAGCAGCCAAGTAGTATTAGCGGGAGGGACTACAGAGACCCAGTACTTC
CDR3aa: CASSQVVLAGGTTETQYF

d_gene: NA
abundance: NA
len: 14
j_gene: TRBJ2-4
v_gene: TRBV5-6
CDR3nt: TGTGCCAGCAGCACCCTGGTAGCCAAAAACATTCAGTACTTC
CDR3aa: CASSTLVAKNIQYF

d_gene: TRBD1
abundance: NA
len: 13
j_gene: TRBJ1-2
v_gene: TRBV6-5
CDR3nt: TGTGCCAGCAGCTTCACAGGGGGCGATGGCTACACCTTC
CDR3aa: CASSFTGGDGYTF

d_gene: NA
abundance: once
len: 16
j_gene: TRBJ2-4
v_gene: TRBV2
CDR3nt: TGTGCCAGCAGAAGTAAGGCCCGGGGAACCAAAAACATTCAGTACTTC
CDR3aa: CASRSKARGTKNIQYF

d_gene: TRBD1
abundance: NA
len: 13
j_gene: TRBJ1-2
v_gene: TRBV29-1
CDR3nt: TGCAGCGTTGAAGATAGGACAGGGCCCGGCTACACCTTC
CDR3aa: CSVEDRTGPGYTF

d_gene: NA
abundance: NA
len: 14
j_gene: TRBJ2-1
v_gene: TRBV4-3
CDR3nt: TGCGCCAGCAGTGCTCAAGATGGGGGTCATGAGCAGTTCTTC
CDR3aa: CASSAQDGGHEQFF

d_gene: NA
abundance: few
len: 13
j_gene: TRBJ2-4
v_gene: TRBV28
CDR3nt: TGTGCCAGCAGTTTACCCCAGGGAAACATTCAGTACTTC
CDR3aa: CASSLPQGNIQYF

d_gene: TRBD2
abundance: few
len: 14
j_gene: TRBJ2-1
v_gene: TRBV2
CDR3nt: TGTGCCACCCCGAAAGCGGGAGACTACAATGAGCAGTTCTTC
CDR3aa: CATPKAGDYNEQFF

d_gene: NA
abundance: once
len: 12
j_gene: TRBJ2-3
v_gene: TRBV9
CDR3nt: TGTGCCAGCAGCGTAGATGTAGATACGCAGTATTTT
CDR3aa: CASSVDVDTQYF

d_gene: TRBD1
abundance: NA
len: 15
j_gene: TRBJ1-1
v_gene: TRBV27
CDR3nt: TGTGCCAGCAGTTTTGCCGGGACAGGGAGGGCTGAAGCTTTCTTT
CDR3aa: CASSFAGTGRAEAFF

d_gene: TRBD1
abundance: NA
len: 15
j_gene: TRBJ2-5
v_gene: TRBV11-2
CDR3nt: TGTGCCAGCAGCCAACGGACAGGGGGCGAAGAGACCCAGTACTTC
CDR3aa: CASSQRTGGEETQYF

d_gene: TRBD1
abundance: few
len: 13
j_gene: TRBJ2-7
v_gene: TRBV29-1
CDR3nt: TGCAGCGCGAGGGGACAGGCCTTTTACGAGCAGTACTTC
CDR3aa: CSARGQAFYEQYF

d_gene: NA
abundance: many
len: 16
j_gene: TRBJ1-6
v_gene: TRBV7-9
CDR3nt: TGTGCCAGCAGCTCAACAGGGAGCTCCTATAATTCACCCCTCCACTTT
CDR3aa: CASSSTGSSYNSPLHF

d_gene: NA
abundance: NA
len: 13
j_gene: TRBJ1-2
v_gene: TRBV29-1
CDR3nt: TGCAGCGTTTTGGACGGACTATACTATGGCTACACCTTC
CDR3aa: CSVLDGLYYGYTF

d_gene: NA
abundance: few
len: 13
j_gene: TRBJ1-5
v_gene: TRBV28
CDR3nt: TGTGCCAGCCACCCGGCGAGCAATCAGCCCCAGCATTTT
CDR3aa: CASHPASNQPQHF

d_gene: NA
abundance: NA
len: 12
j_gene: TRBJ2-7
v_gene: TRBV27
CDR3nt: TGTGCCAGCAGGAGTAGAACCTACGAGCAGTACTTC
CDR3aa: CASRSRTYEQYF

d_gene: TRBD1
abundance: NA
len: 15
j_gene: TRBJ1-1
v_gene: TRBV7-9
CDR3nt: TGTGCCAGCAGCCATCTTAGGACAGGCGGCACTGAAGCTTTCTTT
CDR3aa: CASSHLRTGGTEAFF